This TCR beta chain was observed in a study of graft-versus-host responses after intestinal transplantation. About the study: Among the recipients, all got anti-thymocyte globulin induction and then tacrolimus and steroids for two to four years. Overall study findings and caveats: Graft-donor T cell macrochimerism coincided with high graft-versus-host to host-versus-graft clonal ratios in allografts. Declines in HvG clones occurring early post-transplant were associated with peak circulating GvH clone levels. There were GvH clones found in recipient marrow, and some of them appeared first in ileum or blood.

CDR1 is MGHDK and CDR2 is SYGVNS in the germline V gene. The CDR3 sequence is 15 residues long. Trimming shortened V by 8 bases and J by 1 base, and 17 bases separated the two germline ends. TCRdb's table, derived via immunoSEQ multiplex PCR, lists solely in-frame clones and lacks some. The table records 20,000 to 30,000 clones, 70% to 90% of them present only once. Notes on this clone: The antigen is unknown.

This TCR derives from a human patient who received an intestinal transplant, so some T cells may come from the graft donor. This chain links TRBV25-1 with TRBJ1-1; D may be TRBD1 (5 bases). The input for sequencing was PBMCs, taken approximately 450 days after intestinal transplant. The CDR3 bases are TGTGCCAGCTCCCGGCGGGGGAGGACGAACACTGAAGCTTTCTTT. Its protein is CASSRRGRTNTEAFF.